This T cell receptor (beta chain) was captured by sequencing in a study of T cells in Graves' hyperthyroidism and ophthalmopathy (dated by TCRdb to between 2019 and 2020). With regard to the full study: Peripheral blood was collected at initial diagnosis, before any treatment. Following sampling, methimazole starting at 30 mg daily was given to hyperthyroidism patients, and high-dose intravenous methylprednisolone was given to ophthalmopathy patients. The approximately 90 discovery patients were randomly split 7:3 into training and test sets. Whether ophthalmopathy could be predicted prospectively was tested in an independent validation cohort made up of 18 to 20 hyperthyroidism patients plus 17 patients who later progressed to ophthalmopathy. To identify distinguishing TCR V-J signatures, a discovery cohort of about 95 patients was used, comprising under 45 with Graves' ophthalmopathy and approximately 57 with stable Graves' hyperthyroidism. In addition, the study compared T-cell repertoires in thyroid tissue and in blood from a handful of Graves' hyperthyroidism patients. The paper reports TCR Vbeta CDR3 sequencing of 130 to 150 peripheral blood samples: 43 ophthalmopathy, under 85 hyperthyroidism and approximately 17 progressor patients.

This clonotype was seen a single time. What antigen it recognizes has not been identified. No per-base quality is available; no much larger clone lies one base away. One read gives only weak evidence. CDR1 and CDR2, looked up from the germline V gene, are MRHNA and SNTAGT. CDR3 length: 17 amino acids, cysteine to phenylalanine. CDR3 DNA only is kept here, 51 bases in frame from base 1. After removal of 1 base from V and 6 bases from J, the junction retains 10 bases not matched to a gene. Summary of the overall study and its limitations: No statistical method was used to fix the sample size in advance, and group allocation was not hidden from the investigators. During validation, the model predicted progression to ophthalmopathy a median of about 6.3 months ahead of onset, with 70.59% sensitivity and 72.22% specificity. A 13 V-J signature model separated ophthalmopathy from stable hyperthyroidism, with approximately 86% sensitivity and 81.08% specificity in cross-validation and 80%/75% in testing. Most expanded thyroid clonotypes (frequency above 0.001) were also found in blood, which suggests that blood repertoires may mirror thyroid immune responses.

The TCR beta CDR3 regions were amplified from the RNA transcripts. For the first round of RT-PCR on the TCR CDR3, the HTBI primer set was used together with the Qiagen OneStep RT-PCR kit. A second multiplex PCR round built the libraries, followed by size selection and purification. Sequencing of the libraries was done on an Illumina HiSeq2000 using paired-end 100 bp reads. Under the source paper's analysis protocol: SOAPnuke was used to process the raw data, removing reads that contained adapters or uncalled bases, had a mean Phred below 15, or lacked an exact match to the constant primer or identifier. COPE v1.2.5 was used to merge the high-quality paired reads, and each unique nucleotide sequence was defined as a clonotype. MiTCR v1.1 was used to align clonotypes to the IMGT TRBV, TRBD and TRBJ reference segments. Only V-J combinations with frequency above 0.0001, covering approximately 99% of repertoires, were analysed. A TCS score was defined as the ratio of F50 (clonal expansion) to E x V (chaos), with BLOSUM62-based TCRdist applied between CDR3 peptides within each V-J. Welch's t-statistics and random forest reduced 450 to 600 V-J features to under 15, which were used in a naive Bayes classifier (R e1071). The raw public reads went through TCRdb reprocessing: fastp at Q25, MiXCR clone calling, in-frame beta chains kept. Each CDR3 protein appears once, grouped with its most common genes and DNA. These V and J calls rely on TCRdb rather than the paper's analysis. Within this sample are a few hundred thousand distinct CDR3 sequences, with roughly 15% of them counted one time only. 30% to 35% of the sample goes to the ten largest clones.

Hyperthyroidism patients were aged 18 to 65 years and newly diagnosed, with disease duration of less than 2 months. Exclusion was applied to patients with uncontrolled infections, other autoimmune diseases, pregnancy or lactation. Clinical symptoms, serum thyroxine and TRAb, thyroid ultrasound, and orbital computed tomography formed the basis for the diagnoses. For progressor patients, blood was drawn at the first diagnosis of hyperthyroidism, before any ophthalmopathy symptoms had appeared. Ficoll-Paque density gradient centrifugation was used to isolate PBMCs from around 10 ml of fresh peripheral blood. Progressor patients were initially diagnosed with Graves' hyperthyroidism and developed ophthalmopathy during follow-up. Total RNA was extracted using Trizol reagent, and RNA quality was assessed on an Agilent 2100 Bioanalyzer.

Sequencing was done on a sample of blood. The rearrangement combines TRBV6-4 with TRBJ2-7, with TRBD1 identical over 12 junction bases. This clonotype was obtained from a woman aged 45-59 years with Graves' hyperthyroidism that later progressed to Graves' ophthalmopathy. DNA sequence: TGTGCCAGCAGTGACTGGTCGCGGGACAGGGGGCTCCTCGAGCAGTACTTC. Its protein is CASSDWSRDRGLLEQYF.